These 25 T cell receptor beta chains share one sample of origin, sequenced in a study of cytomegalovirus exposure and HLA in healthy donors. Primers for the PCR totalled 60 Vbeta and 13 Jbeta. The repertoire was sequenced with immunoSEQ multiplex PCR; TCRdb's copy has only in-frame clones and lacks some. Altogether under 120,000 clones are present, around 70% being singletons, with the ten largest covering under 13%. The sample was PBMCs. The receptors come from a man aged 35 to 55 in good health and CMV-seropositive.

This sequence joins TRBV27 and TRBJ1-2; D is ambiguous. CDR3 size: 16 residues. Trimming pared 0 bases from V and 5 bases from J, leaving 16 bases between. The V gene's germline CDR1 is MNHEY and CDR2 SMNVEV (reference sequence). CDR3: CASSLSNREVLYGYTF. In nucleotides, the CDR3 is TGTGCCAGCAGTTTATCGAACCGCGAGGTACTTTATGGCTACACCTTC.

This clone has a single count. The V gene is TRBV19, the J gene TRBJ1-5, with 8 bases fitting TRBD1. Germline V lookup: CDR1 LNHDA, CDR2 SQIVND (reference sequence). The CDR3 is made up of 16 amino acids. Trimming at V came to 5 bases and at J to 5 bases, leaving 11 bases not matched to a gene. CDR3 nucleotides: TGTGCCAGTAGTCCCTGGGTAGACAGGGGCTATCAGCCCCAGCATTTT. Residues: CASSPWVDRGYQPQHF.

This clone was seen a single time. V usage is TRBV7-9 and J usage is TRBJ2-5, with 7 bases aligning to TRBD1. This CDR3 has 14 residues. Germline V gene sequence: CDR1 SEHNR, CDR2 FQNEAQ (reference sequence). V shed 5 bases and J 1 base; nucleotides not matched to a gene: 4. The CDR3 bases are TGTGCCAGCAGCGAGGGGACAGTCCAAGAGACCCAGTACTTC. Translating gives CASSEGTVQETQYF.

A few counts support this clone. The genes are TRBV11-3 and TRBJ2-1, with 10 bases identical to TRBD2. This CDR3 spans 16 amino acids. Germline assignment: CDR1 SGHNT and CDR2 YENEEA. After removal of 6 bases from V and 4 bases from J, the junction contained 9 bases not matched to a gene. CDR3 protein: CASSFGTSGAYNEQFF. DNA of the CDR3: TGTGCCAGCAGTTTTGGAACTAGCGGGGCTTACAATGAGCAGTTCTTC.

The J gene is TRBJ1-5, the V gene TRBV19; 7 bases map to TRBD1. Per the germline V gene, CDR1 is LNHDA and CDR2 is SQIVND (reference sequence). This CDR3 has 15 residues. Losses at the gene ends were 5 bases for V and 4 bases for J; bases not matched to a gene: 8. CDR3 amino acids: CASSWFDRANQPQHF. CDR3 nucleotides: TGTGCCAGTAGTTGGTTTGACAGGGCGAATCAGCCCCAGCATTTT.

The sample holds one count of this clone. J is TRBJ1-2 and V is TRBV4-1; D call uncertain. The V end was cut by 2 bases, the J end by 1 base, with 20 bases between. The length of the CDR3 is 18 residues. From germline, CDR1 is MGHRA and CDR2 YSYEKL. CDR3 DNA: TGCGCCAGCAGCCAACAGCAGGTAGTGGGCTCCAGTAACTATGGCTACACCTTC. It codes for CASSQQQVVGSSNYGYTF.

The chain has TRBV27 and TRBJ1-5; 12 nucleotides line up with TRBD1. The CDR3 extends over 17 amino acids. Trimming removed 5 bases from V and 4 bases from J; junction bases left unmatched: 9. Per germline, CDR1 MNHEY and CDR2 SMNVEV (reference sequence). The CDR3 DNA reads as TGTGCCAGCAGTCCCACCGGGACAGGGGGCTATAATCAGCCCCAGCATTTT. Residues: CASSPTGTGGYNQPQHF.

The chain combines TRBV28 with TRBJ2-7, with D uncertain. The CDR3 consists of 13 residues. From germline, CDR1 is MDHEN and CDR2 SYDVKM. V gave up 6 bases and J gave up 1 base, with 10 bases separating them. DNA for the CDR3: TGTGCCAGCAGGGGCGTCTTATCCTACGAGCAGTACTTC. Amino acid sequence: CASRGVLSYEQYF.

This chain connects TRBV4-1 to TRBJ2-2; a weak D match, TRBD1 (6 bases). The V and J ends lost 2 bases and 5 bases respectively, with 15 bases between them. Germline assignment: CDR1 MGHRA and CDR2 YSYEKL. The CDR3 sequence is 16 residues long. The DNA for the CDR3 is TGCGCCAGCAGCCAATCCCCAGGGGCTGGTACCGGGGAGCTGTTTTTT. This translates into CASSQSPGAGTGELFF.

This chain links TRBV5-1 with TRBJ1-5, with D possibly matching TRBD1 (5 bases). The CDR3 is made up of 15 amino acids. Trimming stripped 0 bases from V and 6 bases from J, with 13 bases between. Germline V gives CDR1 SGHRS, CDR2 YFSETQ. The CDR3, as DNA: TGCGCCAGCAGCTTGGACGGGGGTGCTCCTCAGCCCCAGCATTTT. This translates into CASSLDGGAPQPQHF.

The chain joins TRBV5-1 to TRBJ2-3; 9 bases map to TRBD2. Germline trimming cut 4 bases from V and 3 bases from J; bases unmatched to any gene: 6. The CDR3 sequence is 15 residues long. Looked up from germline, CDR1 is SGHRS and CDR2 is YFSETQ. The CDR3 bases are TGCGCCAGCAGCGTCGGCGGGAGGGAAACAGATACGCAGTATTTT. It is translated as CASSVGGRETDTQYF.

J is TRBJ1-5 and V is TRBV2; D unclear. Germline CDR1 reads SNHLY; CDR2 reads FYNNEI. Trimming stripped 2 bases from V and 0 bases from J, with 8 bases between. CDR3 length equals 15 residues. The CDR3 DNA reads TGTGCCAGCAGTGAACCGGGAGGTAGCAATCAGCCCCAGCATTTT. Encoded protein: CASSEPGGSNQPQHF.

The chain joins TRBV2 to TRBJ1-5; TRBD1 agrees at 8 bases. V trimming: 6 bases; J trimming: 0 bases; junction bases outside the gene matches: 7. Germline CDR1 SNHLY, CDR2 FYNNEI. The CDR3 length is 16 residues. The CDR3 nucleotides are TGTGCCAGCAGCCGGGACAGGAGAGCTAGCAATCAGCCCCAGCATTTT. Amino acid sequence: CASSRDRRASNQPQHF.

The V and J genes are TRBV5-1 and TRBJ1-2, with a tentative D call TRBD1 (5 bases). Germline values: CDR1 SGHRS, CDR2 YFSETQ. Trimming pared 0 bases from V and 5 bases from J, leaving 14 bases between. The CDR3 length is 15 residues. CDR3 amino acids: CASSLDGGKSYGYTF. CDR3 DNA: TGCGCCAGCAGCTTGGATGGGGGGAAAAGTTATGGCTACACCTTC.

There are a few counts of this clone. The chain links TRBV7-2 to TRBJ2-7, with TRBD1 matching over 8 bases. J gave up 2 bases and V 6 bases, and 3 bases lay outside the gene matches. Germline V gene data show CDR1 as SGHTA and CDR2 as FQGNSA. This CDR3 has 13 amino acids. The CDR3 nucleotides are TGTGCCAGCAGAGGACAGGGAACCTACGAGCAGTACGTC. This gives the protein CASRGQGTYEQYV.

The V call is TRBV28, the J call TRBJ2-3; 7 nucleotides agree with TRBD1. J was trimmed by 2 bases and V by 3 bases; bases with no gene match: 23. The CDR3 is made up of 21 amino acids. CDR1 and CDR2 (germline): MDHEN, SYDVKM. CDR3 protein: CASSFPTSPVEGQKFTDTQYF. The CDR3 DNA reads TGTGCCAGCAGTTTCCCTACATCTCCGGTAGAGGGACAGAAGTTCACAGATACGCAGTATTTT.

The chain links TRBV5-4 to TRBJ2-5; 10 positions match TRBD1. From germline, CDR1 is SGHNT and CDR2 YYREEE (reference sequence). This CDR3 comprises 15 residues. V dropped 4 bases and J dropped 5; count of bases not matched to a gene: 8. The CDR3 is CASSPRGTGVETQYF. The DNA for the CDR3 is TGTGCCAGCAGCCCTCGGGGGACAGGGGTGGAGACCCAGTACTTC.

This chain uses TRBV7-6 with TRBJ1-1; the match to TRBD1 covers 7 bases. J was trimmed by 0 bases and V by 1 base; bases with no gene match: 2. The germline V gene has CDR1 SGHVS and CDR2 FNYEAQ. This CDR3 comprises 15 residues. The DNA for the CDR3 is TGTGCCAGCAGCTTAGAACAGGGGTTGAACACTGAAGCTTTCTTT. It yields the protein CASSLEQGLNTEAFF.

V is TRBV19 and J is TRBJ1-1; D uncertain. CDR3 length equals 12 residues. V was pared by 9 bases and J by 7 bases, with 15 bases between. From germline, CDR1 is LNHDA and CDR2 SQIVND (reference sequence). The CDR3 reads CASAGSIHEAFF. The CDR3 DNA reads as TGTGCCAGCGCGGGGTCGATTCATGAAGCTTTCTTT.

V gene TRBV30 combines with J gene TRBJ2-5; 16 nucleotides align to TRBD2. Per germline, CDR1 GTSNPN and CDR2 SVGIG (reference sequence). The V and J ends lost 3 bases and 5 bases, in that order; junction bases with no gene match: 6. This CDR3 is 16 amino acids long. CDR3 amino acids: CAWSPGLAGGPETQYF. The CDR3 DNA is TGTGCCTGGAGCCCGGGACTAGCGGGAGGGCCGGAGACCCAGTACTTC.

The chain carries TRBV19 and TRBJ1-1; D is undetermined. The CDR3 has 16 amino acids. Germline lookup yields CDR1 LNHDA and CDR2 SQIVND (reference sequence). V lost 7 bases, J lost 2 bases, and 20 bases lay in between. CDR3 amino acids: CASTPGGGWENTEAFF. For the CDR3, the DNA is TGTGCCAGTACCCCGGGAGGTGGATGGGAAAACACTGAAGCTTTCTTT.

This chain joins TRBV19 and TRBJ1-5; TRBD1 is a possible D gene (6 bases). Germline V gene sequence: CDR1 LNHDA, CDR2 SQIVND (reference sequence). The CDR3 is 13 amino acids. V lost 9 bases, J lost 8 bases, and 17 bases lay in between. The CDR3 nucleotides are TGTGCCAGCCGGGGGGTGGGGGGCGAGCCCCAGCATTTT. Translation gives CASRGVGGEPQHF. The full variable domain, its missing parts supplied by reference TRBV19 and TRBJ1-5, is DGGITQSPKYLFRKEGQNVTLSCEQNLNHDAMYWYRQDPGQGLRLIYYSQIVNDFQKGDIAEGYSVSREKKESFPLTVTSAQKNPTAFYLCASRGVGGEPQHFGDGTRLSIL.

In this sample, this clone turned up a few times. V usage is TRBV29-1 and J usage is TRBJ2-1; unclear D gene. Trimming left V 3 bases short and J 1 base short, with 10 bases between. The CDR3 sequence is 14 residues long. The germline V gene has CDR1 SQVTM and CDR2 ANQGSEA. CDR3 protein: CSVELDLSYNEQFF. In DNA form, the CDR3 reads TGCAGCGTTGAGCTTGACTTATCCTACAATGAGCAGTTCTTC.

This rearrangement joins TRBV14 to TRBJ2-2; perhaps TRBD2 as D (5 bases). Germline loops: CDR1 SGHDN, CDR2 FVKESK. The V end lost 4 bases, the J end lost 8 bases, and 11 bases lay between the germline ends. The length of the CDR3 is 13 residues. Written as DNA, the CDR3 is TGTGCCAGCAGCCCTCTAGCTTCTGGGGAGCTGTTTTTT. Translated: CASSPLASGELFF. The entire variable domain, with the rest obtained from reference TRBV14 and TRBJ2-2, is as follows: EAGVTQFPSHSVIEKGQTVTLRCDPISGHDNLYWYRRVMGKEIKFLLHFVKESKQDESGMPNNRFLAERTGGTYSTLKVQPAELEDSGVYFCASSPLASGELFFGEGSRLTVL.

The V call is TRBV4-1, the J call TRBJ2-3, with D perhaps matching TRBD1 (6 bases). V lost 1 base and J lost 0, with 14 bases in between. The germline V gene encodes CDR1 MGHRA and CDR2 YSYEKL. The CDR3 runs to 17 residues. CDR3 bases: TGCGCCAGCAGCCAAGGCGACAGGAGATCTAGCACAGATACGCAGTATTTT. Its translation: CASSQGDRRSSTDTQYF.